The rows below give T cell receptor beta chains drawn from one sample of a study of T cell repertoires in cytomegalovirus infection. TCRdb ran MiXCR on the reads and lists one entry per CDR3 protein. Among roughly 800,000 distinct CDR3 sequences listed, approximately 32% were seen once. Antigens of these TCRs are unknown. The source was cultured CD8+ T cells from PBMCs, collected from culture after CMV antigen stimulation. These receptors all come from a human donor in good health (CMV status not recorded). Some clones in this sample may be carry-over from other donors' samples. Each CDR3 is given with its conserved first and last residue. D genes are given only for firm matches. The size field is filled for only some rows; it gives once, few, many or a size class.

TRBJ2-7 | - | TRBV4-1 | few | TGCGCCAGCAGCCTGGGACTTCTAGATCCCTTCTCCTACGAGCAGTACTTC | CASSLGLLDPFSYEQYF
TRBJ2-5 | - | TRBV11-2 | - | TGTGCCAGCAGTAAAGGACCTTTCGATGCGGAGACCCAGTACTTC | CASSKGPFDAETQYF
TRBJ1-4 | - | TRBV12-3/TRBV12-4 | - | TGTGCCAGCAGTTTAATCCGGAATGAAAAACTGTTTTTT | CASSLIRNEKLFF
TRBJ1-6 | - | TRBV10-3 | - | TGTGCCATCAGTGAGCCTTATAATTCACCCCTCCACTTT | CAISEPYNSPLHF
TRBJ2-3 | TRBD1 | TRBV7-9 | many | TGTGCCAGCAGCTTAAAGGGGGCGACCACAGATACGCAGTATTTT | CASSLKGATTDTQYF
TRBJ2-3 | - | TRBV7-9 | - | TGTGCCAGCAGCTTAAACGTATTAAGCACAGATACGCAGTATTTT | CASSLNVLSTDTQYF
TRBJ1-2 | - | TRBV11-1 | - | TGTGCCAGCAGCTTAGAACGACAGGACTATGGCTACACCTTC | CASSLERQDYGYTF
TRBJ2-2 | - | TRBV6-6 | few | TGTGCCAGCAGTTACCCCAGGACGGGCGCGAATGCGAACACCGGGGAGCTGTTTTTT | CASSYPRTGANANTGELFF
TRBJ2-7 | TRBD1 | TRBV20-1 | - | TGCAGTGCCAGCGACCAACAGGGGAGCTCCTACGAGCAGTACTTC | CSASDQQGSSYEQYF
TRBJ2-1 | - | TRBV6-5 | few | TGTGCCAGCAGTTACTCGACCTCGGGTGAGCAGTTCTTC | CASSYSTSGEQFF
TRBJ1-1 | - | TRBV11-1 | few | TGTGCCAGCAGCTTAAACAAGGGGACAAAAACTGAAGCTTTCTTT | CASSLNKGTKTEAFF
TRBJ1-5 | - | TRBV7-6 | - | TGTGCCAGCAGCTCGCTACCGGGAACTCAGCCCCAGCATTTT | CASSSLPGTQPQHF
TRBJ1-1 | - | TRBV12-5 | - | TGTGCTAGTGGTTTCAGTCCCCAAGAACCCATGAACACTGAAGCTTTCTTT | CASGFSPQEPMNTEAFF
TRBJ2-3 | - | TRBV28 | few | TGTGCCAGCAGTTTATATCGGGGGTCAGATACGCAGTATTTT | CASSLYRGSDTQYF
TRBJ1-1 | - | TRBV6-2/TRBV6-3 | many | TGTGCCAACAGACCAGCTGGGGGGACTGAAGCTTTCTTT | CANRPAGGTEAFF
TRBJ1-2 | - | TRBV13 | - | TGTGCCAGCAGCCCGTTACCGGGACCCCTTCATGGCTACACCTTC | CASSPLPGPLHGYTF
TRBJ2-1 | - | TRBV10-3 | - | TGTGCCATCGGACTAAACTACAATGAGCAGTTCTTC | CAIGLNYNEQFF
TRBJ2-1 | TRBD1 | TRBV10-3 | few | TGTGCCATCAGTGAGCGGGACAGGAGCTCCTACAATGAGCAGTTCTTC | CAISERDRSSYNEQFF
TRBJ1-4 | - | TRBV7-7 | - | TGTGCTAGCAGCTCAGGGACGTCTAATGAAAAACTGTTTTTT | CASSSGTSNEKLFF
TRBJ1-1 | TRBD1 | TRBV13 | - | TGTGCCAGCAGCCATGGACAGGGGAGCACTGAAGCTTTCTTT | CASSHGQGSTEAFF
TRBJ2-1 | TRBD2 | TRBV6-2/TRBV6-3 | - | TGTGCCAGCAGCGAAGCGGGGAGCTACTACAATGAGCAGTTCTTC | CASSEAGSYYNEQFF
TRBJ2-2 | - | TRBV7-2 | - | TGTGCCAGCAGCTTTCCTCGGGGGCTGGACACCGGGGAGCTGTTTTTT | CASSFPRGLDTGELFF
TRBJ2-1 | - | TRBV9 | many | TGTGCCAGCAGCCCCCGCGGGCGGGAGCAGTTCTTC | CASSPRGREQFF
TRBJ2-3 | - | TRBV4-3 | - | TGCGCCAGCAGCCAAGATTGGGGACGAAGCACTGATACGCAGTATTTT | CASSQDWGRSTDTQYF
TRBJ2-7 | - | TRBV7-9 | - | TGTGCCAGCAGCTTCGATTTGACACTGCAGTACTTC | CASSFDLTLQYF
TRBJ2-7 | TRBD2 | TRBV7-6 | - | TGTGCCAGCAGCCAAGCCCCCGGGACTAGCGGGGGCCGACCCTGGGAGCAGTACTTC | CASSQAPGTSGGRPWEQYF
TRBJ1-2 | - | TRBV7-6 | few | TGTGCCAGCAGCTTAGTCGAGTCCACCTCATATGGCTACACCTTC | CASSLVESTSYGYTF
TRBJ2-3 | TRBD1 | TRBV27 | few | TGTGCCAGCAGTTTTACAGGGGGCGGAACAGATACGCAGTATTTT | CASSFTGGGTDTQYF
TRBJ2-5 | - | TRBV10-3 | - | TGTGCCATCAGTGGGGACCCAGGGGAAGAGACCCAGTACTTC | CAISGDPGEETQYF